Presented here are 17 T cell receptor beta chains from one specimen sequenced in a study of identical twins. TCRdb independently ran MiXCR on the 5' RACE reads; one entry per CDR3 protein. Altogether approximately 690,000 distinct CDR3 sequences are present, less than 7% being singletons, with the ten largest covering roughly 1.8%. Sample: naive T cells sorted from blood. These receptors were taken from a man aged 18 to 29 in good health.

This clonotype was seen a handful of times. This rearrangement joins TRBV7-9 to TRBJ2-3, with D possibly TRBD2 on 5 matching bases. This CDR3 comprises 15 residues. Germline-derived CDR1 and CDR2 are SEHNR and FQNEAQ (reference sequence). V dropped 6 bases and J dropped 4 bases, with 17 bases sitting between them. CDR3 in DNA: TGTGCCAGCAGACTAAGGGAGAGTTACTCAGATACGCAGTATTTT. Amino acid sequence: CASRLRESYSDTQYF.

The sample holds many counts of this clonotype. The V call is TRBV4-3, the J call TRBJ2-7, with 9 bases fitting TRBD2. This CDR3 is 14 amino acids long. The ends lost 4 bases at V and 6 bases at J; junction bases unmatched: 7. Germline lookup yields CDR1 LGHNA and CDR2 YSLEER. This chain's CDR3 is CASSPSGTAVEQYF. CDR3 DNA: TGCGCCAGCAGCCCTAGCGGGACTGCGGTCGAGCAGTACTTC.

This clonotype was seen many times. V and J are TRBV15 and TRBJ2-2; 7 positions match TRBD2. Germline-derived CDR1 and CDR2 are LNHNV and YYDKDF (reference sequence). After removal of 1 base from V and 1 base from J, the junction contained 3 bases not matched to a gene. The CDR3 length is 16 residues. DNA for the CDR3: TGTGCCACCAGCAGAGTTAAGCGGGAGAACACCGGGGAGCTGTTTTTT. It yields the protein CATSRVKRENTGELFF.

This clonotype was counted at least ten times. The chain links TRBV5-1 to TRBJ2-3; TRBD2 aligns across 10 bases. The germline V gene encodes CDR1 SGHRS and CDR2 YFSETQ. Germline trimming cut 0 bases from V and 2 bases from J; bases unmatched to any gene: 3. The CDR3 has 16 residues. In DNA, the CDR3 is TGCGCCAGCAGCTTGGCCGGGACTAGCGTCACAGATACGCAGTATTTT. Translating gives CASSLAGTSVTDTQYF.

This clonotype was seen repeatedly, ten times or more. The chain joins TRBV29-1 to TRBJ2-1; 8 nucleotides agree with TRBD1. Germline CDR1 SQVTM, CDR2 ANQGSEA. The ends lost 6 bases at V and 6 bases at J; junction bases unmatched: 10. The CDR3 contains 14 residues. Written as DNA, the CDR3 is TGCAGCGTCGAAACAGGGGGATTAGGCAATGAGCAGTTCTTC. Translating it yields CSVETGGLGNEQFF.

The V gene is TRBV7-2, the J gene TRBJ2-1; D gene ambiguous. CDR1 and CDR2 from the germline V gene are SGHTA and FQGNSA. The CDR3 is made up of 11 amino acids. The V end was cut by 3 bases, the J end by 9 bases, with 6 bases between. The CDR3 is CASSLTAEQFF. The CDR3 nucleotides read TGTGCCAGCAGCTTGACTGCTGAGCAGTTCTTC.

This clonotype was observed many times. The V and J genes are TRBV29-1 and TRBJ1-1; D uncertain. The CDR3 is 12 residues long. Germline assignment: CDR1 SQVTM and CDR2 ANQGSEA. V was trimmed by 6 bases and J by 2 bases, leaving 10 bases between them. This CDR3 is CSVPAGNTEAFF. The CDR3 bases are TGCAGCGTCCCCGCGGGAAACACTGAAGCTTTCTTT.

J is TRBJ2-1 and V is TRBV5-1, with TRBD2 identical over 13 bases. Germline loops: CDR1 SGHRS, CDR2 YFSETQ. The CDR3 loop spans 16 amino acids. With 3 bases clipped from V and 4 bases from J, the junction kept 4 bases outside the gene matches. The CDR3 protein is CASSWTSGSVYNEQFF. The CDR3, as DNA: TGCGCCAGCAGCTGGACTAGCGGGAGTGTTTACAATGAGCAGTTCTTC.

This clonotype was picked up many times. The V call is TRBV27, the J call TRBJ2-5; TRBD1 might be the D (6 bases). The V gene's germline CDR1 is MNHEY and CDR2 SMNVEV (reference sequence). Trimming removed 9 bases from V and 5 bases from J, with 10 bases in between. This CDR3 comprises 11 residues. CDR3 DNA: TGTGCCAGTGGGGGCGGGGAGACCCAGTACTTC. Translating gives CASGGGETQYF.

The genes are TRBV5-1 and TRBJ2-1; 8 nucleotides align to TRBD2. The CDR3 is made up of 14 amino acids. Germline V gene sequence: CDR1 SGHRS, CDR2 YFSETQ. V lost 2 bases to trimming and J lost 10 bases; unmatched junction nucleotides: 8. CDR3 protein: CASSLWREAREQFF. DNA of the CDR3: TGCGCCAGCAGCTTATGGCGGGAGGCAAGGGAGCAGTTCTTC.

The gene calls are TRBV5-1 and TRBJ1-1; tentatively, D is TRBD1 (6 bases). The CDR3 consists of 14 residues. Deletions cut 4 bases from V and 1 base from J, with 11 bases between. The germline gives CDR1 SGHRS, CDR2 YFSETQ. The CDR3 DNA reads as TGCGCCAGCAGCCCCTGGACAGAGAACACTGAAGCTTTCTTT. It specifies CASSPWTENTEAFF.

This clonotype came up many times. This chain links TRBV24-1 with TRBJ2-3; perhaps TRBD2 as D (6 bases). The V and J ends lost 5 bases and 4 bases respectively, with 9 bases between them. CDR3 length equals 13 residues. Germline loops: CDR1 KGHDR, CDR2 SFDVKD. The CDR3 spells CATSGASADTQYF. CDR3 coding DNA: TGTGCCACCAGTGGGGCTAGCGCAGATACGCAGTATTTT.

The chain uses TRBV6-2 or TRBV6-3 and TRBJ2-7, with D perhaps given as TRBD1 or TRBD2 (5 bases each). The germline V and J ends were trimmed by 0 bases and 2 bases, with 17 bases remaining between them. The CDR3 contains 17 residues. The germline V gene encodes CDR1 MNHEY and CDR2 SVGEGT. This CDR3 reads CASSYSTPSGAPYEQYF. The CDR3 region has the DNA TGTGCCAGCAGTTACTCGACGCCATCCGGGGCCCCCTACGAGCAGTACTTC.

The CDR3: CSARDPGTSGRETQYF. The CDR3 coding sequence is TGCAGTGCTAGAGATCCCGGGACTAGCGGGAGAGAGACCCAGTACTTC. The chain recombines TRBV20-1 with TRBJ2-5, with 14 bases lining up with TRBD2. The V gene end was trimmed by 0 bases and the J gene end by 4 bases; junction bases not matched to a gene: 4. In germline, CDR1 is DFQATT, CDR2 SNEGSKA (reference sequence). This CDR3 contains 16 residues.

This clonotype was recorded a few times. The chain uses TRBV5-1 and TRBJ2-7; 9 bases are shared with TRBD1. This CDR3 has 13 residues. J lost 6 bases, V lost 4 bases, and 5 bases had no gene match. Germline lookup yields CDR1 SGHRS and CDR2 YFSETQ. The CDR3 sequence is CASSPGTGLEQYV. In DNA form, the CDR3 reads TGCGCCAGCAGCCCCGGGACAGGGCTCGAGCAGTACGTC.

The chain couples TRBV4-1 to TRBJ1-5; unclear D gene. Germline CDR1 MGHRA, CDR2 YSYEKL. V lost 1 base and J 0 bases, leaving 10 bases between the germline ends. This CDR3 is built from 16 residues. The DNA for the CDR3 is TGCGCCAGCAGCCAAGGACTATTTGATAGCAATCAGCCCCAGCATTTT. Encoded protein: CASSQGLFDSNQPQHF.

V and J are TRBV7-9 and TRBJ2-1, with 8 bases lining up with TRBD1. Germline V CDR1 and CDR2: SEHNR, FQNEAQ (reference sequence). This CDR3 is 15 amino acids long. V gave up 9 bases and J gave up 7 bases; unmatched junction bases: 14. CDR3 in DNA: TGTGCCAGTCAATTGTCCGGGACAGGTAATAATGAGCAGTTCTTC. Encoded protein: CASQLSGTGNNEQFF.